This T cell receptor beta chain was profiled in a study of neoadjuvant anti-PD-1 for oral cavity cancer. CDR3 length: 13 residues. The V and J ends lost 6 bases and 4 bases respectively, with 9 bases between them. Per germline, CDR1 LNHDA and CDR2 SQIVND (reference sequence). Overall study findings and caveats: Higher pretreatment blood Treg/Th17 ratios correlated with higher pretreatment blood and lower post-treatment tumor TCRbeta clonality. TCR analyses covered only a few patients per response group.

Libraries were prepared by immunoSEQ multiplex PCR; TCRdb keeps only in-frame clonotypes and omits some of them. This sample has more than 10,000 clones, with around 58% found just once. Remarks on this clone: The antigen is unknown.

This receptor was identified in a person between 40 and 80 years old with oral cavity squamous cell carcinoma. The sequenced sample was tumor tissue, obtained before nivolumab (anti-PD-1) treatment. The chain links TRBV19 to TRBJ2-2, with D uncertain. As DNA, the CDR3 is TGTGCCAGTAGCTCAGTGGCCACCGGGGAGCTGTTTTTT. Translation gives CASSSVATGELFF.